In its sample, the clone carrying this TCR beta chain was seen a few times. Its target is unknown. CDR1 SQVTM and CDR2 ANQGSEA come from the germline V gene. V dropped 5 bases and J dropped 8; count of bases not matched to a gene: 7. The CDR3 covers 12 residues. The data were obtained in a study of regulatory T cells in long-lasting Graves disease. On the study more broadly: A definition of persistent Graves' disease required over 5 years of antithyroid drugs plus positive TSH receptor antibodies. Notes on the study in general: Small numbers of samples may have cut accuracy.

Arm-PCR of CDR3 regions and iRepertoire HTBI primers were used to build TCR beta libraries. Original processing notes: Across all samples, roughly 62 TRBV segments and around 14 TRBJ segments were identified. TCRdb reprocessed the multiplex PCR reads via MiXCR and lists one record per CDR3 protein. The V and J calls, along with clone size, are taken from TCRdb and not from the paper's own processing. The sample lists more than 300,000 distinct CDR3 sequences, around a fifth occurring once. Time point: persistent/refractory GD, antithyroid drugs over 5 years with positive TRAb. Generation of the TCR library employed RNA extracted from PBMCs. Peripheral blood, at roughly 9 milliliters, went into EDTA tubes.

Sequencing used peripheral blood mononuclear cells (PBMCs), obtained when the disease was refractory, from a patient treated with antithyroid drugs. The V gene is TRBV29-1, the J gene TRBJ1-2; 8 nucleotides line up with TRBD1. The clonotype was recovered from a female donor with Graves disease. The CDR3 sequence is CSVTGTGLGYTF. The CDR3 DNA is TGCAGCGTTACCGGGACAGGCCTGGGCTACACCTTC. Using reference TRBV29-1 and TRBJ1-2 for the parts outside the CDR3, the full variable domain is SAVISQKPSRDICQRGTSLTIQCQVDSQVTMMFWYRQQPGQSLTLIATANQGSEATYESGFVIDKFPISRPNLTFSTLTVSNMSPEDSSIYLCSVTGTGLGYTFGSGTRLTVV.